The rows below give T cell receptor beta chains drawn from one sample of a study of T cells after yellow fever vaccination. TCRdb reanalysed the 5' RACE reads using MiXCR and keeps one entry per CDR3 protein. This table holds approximately 600,000 distinct CDR3 sequences, 9% to 15% found once. Sequenced material: PBMCs, taken on the day of the yellow fever booster vaccination. All receptors derive from a man younger than 45 who received the YFV17D yellow fever vaccine. Both conserved end residues are part of each CDR3. A D gene is named only where the DNA matches it firmly. Clone size, where shown, is once, few, many, or a class for clones that have expanded.

>TRBJ2-1|NA|TRBV5-1|NA|15
CASSLGLDLYNEQFF
TGCGCCAGCAGCTTGGGTCTCGATCTCTACAATGAGCAGTTCTTC
>TRBJ2-1|NA|TRBV19|NA|15
CASSKGGPSYNEQFF
TGTGCCAGTAGTAAAGGGGGGCCCTCCTACAATGAGCAGTTCTTC
>TRBJ2-2|few|TRBV5-1|NA|14
CASSLRSGTGELFF
TGCGCCAGCAGCCTCAGGTCGGGCACCGGGGAGCTGTTTTTT
>TRBJ1-5|few|TRBV7-9|NA|15
CASSSSLVSNQPQHF
TGTGCCAGCAGCTCCAGCCTGGTTTCGAATCAGCCCCAGCATTTT
>TRBJ1-1|few|TRBV20-1|NA|14
CSALPENRGTEAFF
TGCAGTGCTTTACCGGAAAACCGGGGCACTGAAGCTTTCTTT
>TRBJ2-3|NA|TRBV20-1|TRBD2|17
CSASVSGRSGFTDTQYF
TGCAGTGCTAGTGTTAGCGGGAGATCCGGATTCACAGATACGCAGTATTTT
>TRBJ2-5|few|TRBV27|NA|14
CASSESFSPATQYF
TGTGCCAGCAGTGAGAGTTTTAGCCCCGCGACCCAGTACTTC
>TRBJ2-7|NA|TRBV29-1|NA|12
CSVLTVSYEQYF
TGCAGCGTCCTGACAGTTTCCTACGAGCAGTACTTC
>TRBJ1-2|few|TRBV29-1|TRBD1|14
CSVAPQGLNYGYTF
TGCAGCGTTGCGCCACAGGGGCTGAACTATGGCTACACCTTC
>TRBJ2-5|NA|TRBV24-1|NA|11
CATRTGETQYF
TGTGCCACCAGGACTGGAGAGACCCAGTACTTC
>TRBJ2-6|few|TRBV7-8|NA|17
CASSSNEPGAGANVLTF
TGTGCCAGCAGCTCGAATGAACCAGGGGCTGGGGCCAACGTCCTGACTTTC
>TRBJ2-3|many|TRBV30|NA|10
CASGRDTQYF
TGTGCCTCCGGGCGGGATACGCAGTATTTT
>TRBJ1-1|many|TRBV5-6|NA|14
CASSLLQKNTEAFF
TGTGCCAGCAGCTTGCTACAGAAGAACACTGAAGCTTTCTTT
>TRBJ2-7|many|TRBV3-1|NA|13
CASSLRTSYEQYF
TGTGCCAGCAGCCTTAGAACCTCCTACGAGCAGTACTTC
>TRBJ2-1|few|TRBV10-3|TRBD1|14
CAISESLQGASRFF
TGTGCCATCAGTGAGTCCCTACAGGGGGCATCCCGGTTCTTC
>TRBJ2-3|many|TRBV7-2|TRBD2|15
CASSPRAGGTDTQYF
TGTGCCAGCTCACCACGGGCGGGAGGCACAGATACGCAGTATTTT
>TRBJ2-1|NA|TRBV15|TRBD2|17
CATSRDYPSGGYNEQFF
TGTGCCACCAGCAGAGATTACCCCAGCGGGGGCTACAATGAGCAGTTCTTC
>TRBJ1-3|few|TRBV7-2|TRBD1|14
CASSLTGGGNTIYF
TGTGCCAGCAGCTTGACAGGGGGAGGAAACACCATATATTTT
>TRBJ2-4|few|TRBV25-1|TRBD1|14
CASSLGTGVNIQYF
TGTGCCAGCAGTCTCGGGACAGGGGTAAACATTCAGTACTTC
>TRBJ2-3|NA|TRBV9|TRBD1|14
CASSARQGADTQYF
TGTGCCAGCAGCGCCAGACAGGGGGCAGATACGCAGTATTTT
>TRBJ2-5|NA|TRBV29-1|TRBD2|15
CSGYVNSGILETQYF
TGCAGCGGATACGTCAATAGCGGGATTCTTGAGACCCAGTACTTC
>TRBJ2-7|few|TRBV7-2|TRBD1|16
CASSLVGTGGMYEQYF
TGTGCCAGCAGCTTAGTGGGGACAGGGGGCATGTACGAGCAGTACTTC
>TRBJ2-3|few|TRBV27|TRBD2|16
CASSLTAGAPTDTQYF
TGTGCCAGCAGTTTAACGGCGGGAGCGCCCACAGATACGCAGTATTTT
>TRBJ2-6|NA|TRBV7-6|TRBD1|20
CASSYIPQSQGVSGANVLTF
TGTGCCAGCAGCTACATACCACAGTCACAGGGGGTCTCTGGGGCCAACGTCCTGACTTTC
>TRBJ2-3|NA|TRBV24-1|TRBD2|16
CATSDSGTSGTDTQYF
TGTGCCACCAGTGACTCCGGGACTAGCGGAACCGATACGCAGTATTTT
>TRBJ2-7|few|TRBV29-1|NA|15
CSVEGRSGSSYEQYF
TGCAGCGTTGAAGGCAGGTCAGGAAGCTCCTACGAGCAGTACTTC
>TRBJ2-1|NA|TRBV6-1|NA|15
CASIASGAGYHEQFF
TGTGCCAGCATTGCCTCCGGGGCGGGCTACCATGAGCAGTTCTTC
>TRBJ2-5|NA|TRBV24-1|NA|14
CATSDGTPPETQYF
TGTGCCACCAGTGACGGTACCCCGCCAGAGACCCAGTACTTC
>TRBJ2-1|few|TRBV15|TRBD2|20
CATSSAPVGVGGRKNNEQFF
TGTGCCACCAGCAGCGCGCCCGTCGGCGTGGGCGGGAGAAAAAACAATGAGCAGTTCTTC
>TRBJ1-6|NA|TRBV7-8|NA|12
CASRSADSPLHF
TGTGCCAGCAGGTCGGCCGATTCACCCCTCCACTTT
>TRBJ1-1|NA|TRBV6-5|NA|15
CASSYLQDPNTEAFF
TGTGCCAGCAGTTACCTCCAAGACCCGAACACTGAAGCTTTCTTT
>TRBJ2-5|few|TRBV20-1|NA|12
CSAPKGKETQYF
TGCAGTGCCCCTAAGGGGAAGGAGACCCAGTACTTC
>TRBJ2-5|few|TRBV7-8|NA|14
CASSFVALEETQYF
TGTGCCAGCAGCTTCGTAGCGTTAGAAGAGACCCAGTACTTC
>TRBJ2-1|few|TRBV29-1|NA|16
CSLRGLRGSSYNEQFF
TGCAGCCTCCGAGGGCTTCGCGGAAGCTCCTACAATGAGCAGTTCTTC
>TRBJ2-1|few|TRBV6-5|TRBD1|17
CASSYLPGTGRHNEQFF
TGTGCCAGCAGTTACTTACCCGGGACAGGGAGACACAATGAGCAGTTCTTC
>TRBJ2-7|many|TRBV5-1|TRBD1|17
CASSFFPGTGESSEQYF
TGCGCCAGCAGCTTCTTCCCCGGGACAGGGGAAAGTAGCGAGCAGTACTTC
>TRBJ1-4|few|TRBV5-6|NA|14
CASTIGTENEKLFF
TGTGCCAGCACCATCGGGACGGAGAATGAAAAACTGTTTTTT
>TRBJ2-2|NA|TRBV12-3/TRBV12-4|TRBD2|13
CASSLWGGGELFF
TGTGCCAGCAGTTTATGGGGGGGCGGGGAGCTGTTTTTT
>TRBJ1-6|NA|TRBV15|NA|16
CATSRDGESYNSPLHF
TGTGCCACCAGCAGAGATGGGGAGTCCTATAATTCACCCCTCCACTTT
>TRBJ2-6|few|TRBV5-5|NA|18
CASSSITASSSGANVLTF
TGTGCCAGCAGCTCCATAACGGCGTCCAGCTCTGGGGCCAACGTCCTGACTTTC
>TRBJ1-5|NA|TRBV4-3|NA|17
CASSQDFREYSNQPQHF
TGCGCCAGCAGCCAAGATTTCAGGGAATATAGCAATCAGCCCCAGCATTTT
>TRBJ2-5|NA|TRBV5-5|NA|15
CASSLRGALQETQYF
TGTGCCAGCAGCTTGAGGGGAGCCCTCCAAGAGACCCAGTACTTC
>TRBJ2-1|many|TRBV12-3/TRBV12-4|NA|12
CASSLRVGEQFF
TGTGCCAGCAGTTTGCGGGTAGGTGAGCAGTTCTTC
>TRBJ2-1|many|TRBV20-1|TRBD2|13
CSAILAGRNEQFF
TGCAGTGCAATTTTAGCGGGAAGGAATGAGCAGTTCTTC
>TRBJ2-1|NA|TRBV7-8|NA|16
CASSSSLGISYNEQFF
TGTGCCAGCAGCTCAAGCCTAGGCATCTCCTACAATGAGCAGTTCTTC
>TRBJ1-1|NA|TRBV4-3|NA|16
CASSQAFDTGGTEAFF
TGCGCCAGCAGCCAGGCATTCGATACAGGAGGGACTGAAGCTTTCTTT
>TRBJ1-1|NA|TRBV20-1|NA|12
CSAARVSPAAFF
TGCAGTGCTGCTCGGGTGTCTCCGGCAGCTTTCTTT
>TRBJ1-1|NA|TRBV24-1|NA|13
CATSETFRGEAFF
TGTGCCACCAGTGAGACGTTTCGGGGTGAAGCTTTCTTT